Following are 24 T cell receptor beta chains from one sample sequenced in a study of identical twins. TCRdb called the 5' RACE reads again in MiXCR, with one record for every CDR3 protein. The data show 250,000 or so distinct CDR3 sequences, around 7% seen once. These data were likewise used in another study, on yellow fever vaccine responses in identical twins.

Input material: memory (CD45RO+) T cells sorted from blood. The receptors come from a woman under 30 in good health.

The V and J genes are TRBV4-1 and TRBJ2-5; 8 nucleotides match TRBD2. Germline V gives CDR1 MGHRA, CDR2 YSYEKL. The V segment lost 4 bases and the J segment 5 bases; nucleotides outside the gene matches: 21. The length of the CDR3 is 19 residues. This CDR3 is CASSPLKGLDKGKGETQYF. The CDR3 DNA sequence: TGCGCCAGCAGCCCCCTCAAGGGACTAGACAAGGGCAAGGGGGAGACCCAGTACTTC.

This clonotype came up a few times. The chain uses TRBV6-5 and TRBJ2-2, with D perhaps being TRBD1 or TRBD2 (5 bases each). V was pared by 8 bases and J by 6 bases, with 10 bases between. Germline V CDR1 and CDR2: MNHEY, SVGAGI. The CDR3 is 12 residues long. Here the CDR3 DNA reads TGTGCCAGCGGGAGACAGTCCGGGGAGCTGTTTTTT. Translation gives CASGRQSGELFF.

This clonotype has only a few counts. This chain uses TRBV10-3 with TRBJ2-1; 9 bases line up with TRBD2. Germline V gene data show CDR1 as ENHRY and CDR2 as SYGVKD. The CDR3 has 15 amino acids. The junction had 9 bases not matched to a gene; V was cut back by 4 bases and J by 8 bases. The CDR3 loop reads CAISAGGGGVDEQFF. For the CDR3, the DNA is TGTGCCATCAGTGCAGGTGGCGGGGGGGTAGATGAGCAGTTCTTC.

This clonotype was detected ten times or more. The chain employs TRBV10-3 and TRBJ1-2, with D hard to call. Germline loops: CDR1 ENHRY, CDR2 SYGVKD. CDR3 length: 12 residues. V lost 9 bases, J lost 3 bases, and 11 bases lay in between. The CDR3 loop reads CAMMGDDYGYTF. CDR3 nucleotide sequence: TGTGCCATGATGGGAGACGACTATGGCTACACCTTC.

In its sample, this clonotype was seen many times. V is TRBV3-1 and J is TRBJ1-4; 7 nucleotides line up with TRBD1. CDR3 size: 15 residues. The germline gives CDR1 LGHDT, CDR2 YNNKEL (reference sequence). Trimming at V came to 2 bases and at J to 8 bases, leaving 8 bases not matched to a gene. The CDR3 region has the DNA TGTGCCAGCAGCCAAATGACAGGGCCGGGGGAAAAACTGTTTTTT. Its translation is CASSQMTGPGEKLFF.

This chain links TRBV6-1 with TRBJ2-5, with TRBD2 matching 7 bases. Germline CDR1 reads MNHNS; CDR2 reads SASEGT. The length of the CDR3 is 16 residues. After removal of 5 bases from V and 1 base from J, the junction contained 10 bases not matched to a gene. The CDR3 protein is CASSPRLAQSQETQYF. As DNA, the CDR3 is TGTGCCAGCAGTCCCAGACTAGCTCAGAGCCAAGAGACCCAGTACTTC.

At least ten counts were recorded for this clonotype. The genes are TRBV7-2 and TRBJ2-7; D is ambiguous. This CDR3 is built from 13 residues. V lost 6 bases and J lost 7, with 16 bases in between. Germline loops: CDR1 SGHTA, CDR2 FQGNSA. The CDR3, as DNA: TGTGCCAGCAGGAAGGAAGGGATTTGGGAGCAGTACTTC. Its protein product is CASRKEGIWEQYF.

This clonotype was counted between two and nine times. This chain uses TRBV6-5 with TRBJ2-1, with D possibly being TRBD2 (6 bases). The V end was cut by 2 bases, the J end by 7 bases, with 12 bases between. CDR1 and CDR2 from the germline V gene are MNHEY and SVGAGI. The CDR3 runs 14 residues. CDR3 nucleotide sequence: TGTGCCAGCAGTTACACGACTAGTCGGAATGAGCAGTTCTTC. This encodes CASSYTTSRNEQFF.

This clonotype has ten or more counts. V gene TRBV20-1 combines with J gene TRBJ1-3, with D maybe TRBD1 (5 bases). With 6 bases removed from V and 0 bases from J, the gap between germline ends came to 12 bases. The CDR3 has 14 amino acids. Germline V CDR1 and CDR2: DFQATT, SNEGSKA (reference sequence). The CDR3: CSALGATSGNTIYF. The CDR3 coding sequence is TGCAGTGCCTTAGGGGCCACCTCTGGAAACACCATATATTTT.

The chain recombines TRBV7-8 with TRBJ2-1; D unresolved. Trimming took off 3 bases at V and 12 bases at J, with 12 bases between the two ends. This CDR3 is 12 amino acids long. Germline V gene sequence: CDR1 SGHVS, CDR2 FQNEAQ. The CDR3 DNA sequence: TGTGCCAGCAGCTTGACCCAGTTGGGGCAGTTCTTC. Translating it yields CASSLTQLGQFF.

Details on this clonotype: This may come from a read error, since a much larger clone is one base off. The chain joins TRBV7-9 to TRBJ2-7; D is possibly TRBD1 (6 bases). V was cut by 4 bases and J by 4 bases, with 8 bases left in between. The CDR3 is made up of 12 amino acids. Germline CDR1 reads SEHNR; CDR2 reads FQNEAQ (reference sequence). The CDR3 DNA is TGTGCCAGCAGCTCGGGGACATACGAGCAGTACGTC. Protein product: CASSSGTYEQYV.

This clonotype was seen a few times. V usage is TRBV3-1 and J usage is TRBJ2-1; 9 nucleotides line up with TRBD2. The CDR3 covers 17 residues. The V and J ends lost 0 bases and 6 bases, in that order; junction bases with no gene match: 9. Per germline, CDR1 LGHDT and CDR2 YNNKEL (reference sequence). CDR3 DNA sequence: TGTGCCAGCAGCCAAGAAATGGGGCGGGGGGGACGCAATGAGCAGTTCTTC. Protein sequence: CASSQEMGRGGRNEQFF.

This clonotype was counted ten times or more. At one of its ends the junction is not consistent with the germline gene, which may arise from a read error. This chain uses TRBV5-1 with TRBJ2-7; TRBD1 agrees at 9 bases. This CDR3 region has 13 residues. Germline-derived CDR1 and CDR2 are SGHRS and YFSETQ. The DNA for the CDR3 is TGCGCCAGCAGGTTGGGGACAGGGATCGAGCAGTACTTC. This encodes CASRLGTGIEQYF.

This clonotype was detected a few times. This rearrangement joins TRBV10-3 to TRBJ1-1; 10 bases map to TRBD1. The ends lost 8 bases at V and 1 base at J; junction bases unmatched: 4. CDR1 and CDR2 from the germline V gene are ENHRY and SYGVKD. The CDR3 loop spans 14 amino acids. The CDR3 nucleotides read TGTGCCATCGGGGACAGGGGTTGGAACACTGAAGCTTTCTTT. As protein: CAIGDRGWNTEAFF.

This clonotype was recorded at least ten times. This sequence joins TRBV25-1 and TRBJ1-6; 8 positions match TRBD1. CDR1 and CDR2 from the germline V gene are MGHDK and SYGVNS. The CDR3 loop spans 19 amino acids. With V trimmed by 4 bases and J by 8 bases, 19 bases remained unmatched. This CDR3 reads CASSGPNWGQESFHSPLHF. CDR3 bases: TGTGCCAGCAGTGGGCCGAACTGGGGACAGGAAAGTTTTCATTCACCCCTCCACTTT.

A few counts support this clonotype. The chain couples TRBV7-6 to TRBJ2-2, with D tentatively TRBD2 (5 bases). The ends were cut back, 5 bases at V and 8 bases at J, with 12 bases in the middle. Germline CDR1 is SGHVS and CDR2 is FNYEAQ. The CDR3 loop spans 13 amino acids. Here the CDR3 DNA reads TGTGCCAGCAGCCGGACTGAAGCAGGGGAGCTGTTTTTT. Residues: CASSRTEAGELFF.

The sample holds a few counts of this clonotype. The chain is built from TRBV19 and TRBJ1-2; D uncertain. CDR1 is LNHDA, CDR2 SQIVND, per germline (reference sequence). V lost 1 base and J 3 bases, leaving 6 bases between the germline ends. The length of the CDR3 is 13 residues. CDR3 amino acids: CASSIGGHYGYTF. The CDR3 bases are TGTGCCAGTAGTATAGGAGGACACTATGGCTACACCTTC.

This clonotype has just a few counts. The gene calls are TRBV3-1 and TRBJ2-3; the match to TRBD1 covers 9 bases. The ends lost 8 bases at V and 5 bases at J; junction bases unmatched: 8. Germline CDR1 and CDR2: LGHDT and YNNKEL (reference sequence). CDR3 length equals 14 residues. CDR3 sequence reads: CASAYRGRGDTQYF. As DNA, the CDR3 is TGTGCCAGCGCTTACAGGGGGCGAGGAGATACGCAGTATTTT.

This clonotype was detected many times. CDR3 DNA sequence: TGTGCCACCAGTGATTCTGCGGGGGAAGACTACAATGAGCAGTTCTTC. Protein product: CATSDSAGEDYNEQFF. The chain carries TRBV24-1 and TRBJ2-1, with 7 positions matching TRBD2. Trimming took 2 bases from V and 3 from J; bases not matched to a gene: 6. The germline gives CDR1 KGHDR, CDR2 SFDVKD. This CDR3 is built from 16 residues.

This clonotype was detected many times. The chain links TRBV25-1 to TRBJ2-1, with a possible D match to TRBD1 (6 bases). The germline V gene encodes CDR1 MGHDK and CDR2 SYGVNS. Trimming removed 0 bases from V and 8 bases from J, with 8 bases in between. The CDR3 spans 13 residues. CDR3 sequence reads: CASSEYKGDEQFF. CDR3 in DNA: TGTGCCAGCAGTGAATATAAGGGGGATGAGCAGTTCTTC.

This clonotype was found once. The gene calls are TRBV24-1 and TRBJ2-2; D possibly corresponds to TRBD2 (6 bases). Trimming pared 6 bases from V and 6 bases from J, leaving 13 bases between. CDR3 length equals 14 residues. Germline V CDR1 and CDR2: KGHDR, SFDVKD. CDR3 coding DNA: TGTGCCACCAGTCCCACTAGCTTCGCCGGGGAGCTGTTTTTT. Protein: CATSPTSFAGELFF.

The V call is TRBV12-3 or TRBV12-4, the J call TRBJ1-6, with TRBD1 matching 8 bases. With 1 base clipped from V and 6 bases from J, the junction kept 8 bases outside the gene matches. CDR3 size: 17 residues. The CDR3 coding sequence is TGTGCCAGCAGTTTAGTCGGGACAGGCAATCTTAATTCACCCCTCCACTTT. Translation: CASSLVGTGNLNSPLHF.

The chain recombines TRBV3-1 with TRBJ2-4; 15 bases fit TRBD2. V trimming: 1 base; J trimming: 6 bases; junction bases outside the gene matches: 7. CDR1 LGHDT and CDR2 YNNKEL come from the germline V gene (reference sequence). The CDR3 loop spans 18 amino acids. The CDR3 DNA follows: TGTGCCAGCAGCCAAGTACCCGGACTAGCGGGGGGGCGAAACATTCAGTACTTC. This encodes CASSQVPGLAGGRNIQYF.

This clonotype was seen repeatedly, ten times or more. The genes are TRBV29-1 and TRBJ1-2, with TRBD1 as a possible D gene (5 bases). The CDR3 runs to 13 residues. Trimming left V 7 bases short and J 3 bases short, with 15 bases between. Germline V gene data show CDR1 as SQVTM and CDR2 as ANQGSEA. This chain's CDR3 is CSDRSREDYGYTF. The CDR3 bases are TGCAGCGACCGATCCAGGGAAGACTATGGCTACACCTTC.